The entry that follows covers one TCR beta chain sequence. No antigen is known for it. Base qualities are not at hand, and no much larger clone is one base apart. Ophthalmopathy patients had moderately to severely active disease, Clinical Activity Score of at least 3, NOSPECS grade of at least 4, and disease duration under 3 months. Patients with other autoimmune diseases, uncontrolled infections, pregnancy or lactation were excluded. Clinical symptoms, serum thyroxine, TRAb, thyroid ultrasound and orbital computed tomography formed the basis of the diagnosis. Using Ficoll-Paque density gradient centrifugation, PBMCs were isolated from about 9.4 ml of fresh peripheral blood. Total RNA was extracted using Trizol reagent, and RNA quality was checked on an Agilent 2100 Bioanalyzer. V and J are trimmed by 1 base and 2 bases, and the gene matches miss 3 bases of the junction. The CDR3 runs 16 amino acids, cysteine and phenylalanine included. This entry keeps only the CDR3 DNA: 48 bases, framed from base 1. In the germline V gene (reference sequence), CDR1 corresponds to LNHNV and CDR2 to YYDKDF.

This specimen comes from a study of Graves' ophthalmopathy and Graves' hyperthyroidism (dated by TCRdb to the late 2010s). With regard to the full study: Peripheral blood was collected at initial diagnosis, before any treatment. To tell Graves' ophthalmopathy apart from Graves' hyperthyroidism, and to predict which patients would progress to ophthalmopathy, the study relied on TCR beta repertoire signatures. In total, 135 blood samples were TCR-sequenced: around 42 ophthalmopathy, roughly 80 hyperthyroidism and some 17 hyperthyroidism-to-ophthalmopathy patients. To explore V-J signatures that separate ophthalmopathy from hyperthyroidism, a discovery set of about 100 patients was enrolled, consisting of approximately 44 with ophthalmopathy and about 60 with stable hyperthyroidism. An independent validation cohort was composed of some 18 hyperthyroidism patients and 15 to 17 patients who later progressed from hyperthyroidism to ophthalmopathy. In roughly six hyperthyroidism patients, the T-cell repertoire of thyroid tissue was compared with the T-cell repertoire of blood. Following sample collection, hyperthyroidism patients were given methimazole at a starting dose of 30 mg daily, and ophthalmopathy patients were given high-dose intravenous methylprednisolone. Here is what the overall study found, with its caveats: Most expanded thyroid clonotypes with frequency above 0.001 were also detected in blood, suggesting blood repertoires may reflect the thyroid immune response. Sample size was not statistically predetermined, and group allocation was not concealed from the investigators. In cross-validation, the 13-signature model distinguished ophthalmopathy from stable hyperthyroidism with less than 90% sensitivity and 81.08% specificity, while in the test set the corresponding values were about 80% and 75%. In validation, the model predicted ophthalmopathy progression with about 71% sensitivity and approximately 72% specificity; more than ten predicted patients were CT-confirmed with GO in a median of about 6.1 months.

For repertoire sequencing, TCR beta CDR3 regions were amplified from RNA transcripts. A first-round RT-PCR used HTBI primers with the Qiagen OneStep RT-PCR kit, followed by a second-round multiplex PCR, size selection and purification. Libraries were sequenced on an Illumina HiSeq2000 using paired-end 100 bp reads. As for the authors' bioinformatics: SOAPnuke was used to process the reads, throwing out any read that had adapters, had uncalled bases, had a mean Phred below 15, or lacked an exact constant-primer or identifier match. High-quality paired reads were merged with COPE v1.2.5. Unique nucleotide sequences were defined as clonotypes and aligned to IMGT TRB V, D and J references using MiTCR v1.1. The analysis was limited to V-J combinations with a frequency above 0.0001, which together covered more than 98% of repertoires. A TCR clonal expansion and chaos score per V-J combination was defined as the ratio of F50 clonal expansion to chaos observed in the TCRdist matrix. Welch's t-statistics and random forest were used to reduce the features to approximately 13 V-J combinations, which were then used as input to a naive Bayes classifier. Thyroid-blood repertoire similarity was quantified with the Morisita-Horn index. TCRdb took the public reads, trimmed them with fastp at Q25, ran MiXCR for clone calling and kept in-frame beta chains. Rows with one shared CDR3 protein collapse into an entry with the most common genes and DNA. The V and J calls here are based on TCRdb, not the publication. In all, the sample holds 600,000 to 700,000 distinct CDR3 sequences, and 35% to 50% of those were seen once. Roughly 3% of the sample lies in the top ten.

Sequenced input: peripheral blood. This clonotype was sampled from an adult man with Graves' ophthalmopathy. The chain links TRBV15 with TRBJ2-5; 11 bases in between match TRBD2. The CDR3 protein sequence reads: CATSRVAGGGQETQYF. The sequence in DNA is TGTGCCACCAGCAGAGTAGCGGGAGGGGGACAAGAGACCCAGTACTTC. Reference TRBV15 and TRBJ2-5 proteins supply the regions before and after the CDR3; the full variable domain is: DAMVIQNPRYQVTQFGKPVTLSCSQTLNHNVMYWYQQKSSQAPKLLFHYYDKDFNNEADTPDNFQSRRPNTSFCFLDIRSPGLGDTAMYLCATSRVAGGGQETQYFGPGTRLLVL.